The T cell receptor (beta chain) under discussion was sequenced for a study of cytomegalovirus exposure and HLA in healthy donors. About the study: A subsequent analysis reported that the 110 or so validation repertoires were produced on the same platform that had also been used for the roughly 700 first-cohort repertoires.

The study, taken as a whole, reports: Usually a TCR sequence was rare, but some public TCRs were found in many donors. The authors enumerated under 200 TCR beta chains as linked to cytomegalovirus.

Germline CDR1 SGHNT, CDR2 YYREEE (reference sequence). Trimming cost V 4 bases and J 3 bases; bases outside gene matches: 5. The CDR3 spans 17 residues. Some clones are missing from TCRdb's copy, which holds only in-frame ones; the method was immunoSEQ multiplex PCR. The sample consists of some 86,000 clones, approximately 93% of them appearing once. About this clone itself: Its antigen is as yet unknown.

The specimen sequenced was PBMCs. The receptor was derived from a woman between 25 and 40 years old in good health and CMV-seronegative. The V gene is TRBV5-4, the J gene TRBJ2-2, with TRBD2 matching over 14 bases. CDR3 bases: TGTGCCAGCAGCCCGGGACTAGCGGGGGCCGACACCGGGGAGCTGTTTTTT. This codes for CASSPGLAGADTGELFF.